The present TCR beta chain was sequenced within a study of blood T cell repertoires in COVID-19. Some clones are missing from TCRdb's copy, which holds only in-frame ones; the method was immunoSEQ multiplex PCR. This table holds 100,000 to 150,000 clones, roughly 90% found once. This CDR3 has 15 residues. Trimming pared 2 bases from V and 4 bases from J, leaving 12 bases between. CDR1 MDHEN and CDR2 SYDVKM come from the germline V gene. Material for sequencing was peripheral blood. This chain links TRBV28 with TRBJ2-4; D perhaps matches TRBD2 (6 bases). The clonotype was recovered from a woman aged 80 or over with acute or convalescent COVID-19. This CDR3 is CASSLLGRGKNIQYF. CDR3 DNA sequence: TGTGCCAGCAGTTTACTCGGGAGAGGGAAAAACATTCAGTACTTC.